This T cell receptor (beta chain) is drawn from a study of response to subunit inactivated influenza vaccine. TCRdb reprocessed the RT-PCR reads with MiXCR, giving one entry per CDR3 protein. The data show 450,000 to 500,000 distinct CDR3 sequences, with approximately 11% seen just once and 9.5% to 15% held by the top ten. General study findings and limits: Every seasonal influenza vaccination brings in few new T cells, the authors suggested.

Germline assignment: CDR1 ENHRY and CDR2 SYGVKD. The V and J ends lost 4 bases and 2 bases, in that order; junction bases with no gene match: 5. The CDR3 is 15 amino acids. This clonotype was observed many times. Its antigen is unknown. The source material was PBMCs from blood, sampled 35 to 45 days after vaccination. V and J are TRBV10-3 and TRBJ1-5; 7 bases are a match to TRBD1. The source of this sequence is a man aged 50-59 years who received an inactivated influenza vaccine. The CDR3 loop reads CAISAGTVGNQPQHF. The CDR3 DNA reads TGTGCCATCAGTGCCGGGACAGTGGGCAATCAGCCCCAGCATTTT.